This TCR beta chain emerged from a study of shared clonotypes between healthy human individuals (dated by TCRdb to the early 2020s). Regarding the complete study: The cohort comprised two women and a few men aged 18 to 49 years. To estimate repertoire size and how much clonotypes are shared between individuals, the study performed deep sequencing of blood TCR repertoires from about five healthy adults. Between about 0.9 and 9 billion PBMCs per donor were obtained by leukapheresis. Per donor, three plates each were used for CD4 naive and CD4 memory, two for CD8 naive, and one for CD8 memory. Libraries were prepared and TCR repertoires were sequenced by different laboratories using diverse techniques, in order to increase sequencing depth and limit assay-specific biases. Study-wide conclusions, independent of this receptor: Sampling was restricted to blood, and TCR repertoires in tissue are likely to differ from TCR repertoires in blood. Pairwise subsampling led to the expectation that sequencing depth would affect the degree of clonotype sharing among donors. Naive subsets generally had larger estimated clonotype richness than memory subsets did. The genetic and exposure-history diversity represented was limited by the small number of donors. Incomplete sequencing was indicated by rarefaction of sorted-subset datasets, despite the large sequencing depth. Compared with non-shared clonotypes, clonotypes shared by all four sorted-subset donors had higher generation probabilities. When four donors were compared, the shared fraction of clonotypes was about 5.5% for naive CD4, 3.5% for naive CD8, more than 2% for memory CD4, and 0.35% to 0.4% for memory CD8.

Concerning this clone itself: What this receptor recognizes is not known. No much larger clone exists at a distance of one base, and base qualities are not known.

Using the deep immunoSEQ assay, TCR CDR3 regions were amplified from genomic DNA by multiplex PCR. Extracted genomic DNA from each cell subset was spread evenly across all wells of several immunoSEQ 96-well plates, with each plate serving as a replicate. For sorted subsets, about 200 ng genomic DNA, equal to some 30,000 T cell genomes, was loaded into each replicate PCR. Purified libraries were measured with a Qubit 3.0 fluorometer, size-checked on a Bioanalyzer 2100, and measured again with the KAPA Library Quantification kit. Every immunoSEQ 96-well plate was sequenced on a dedicated single-read 150-cycle Illumina NextSeq 550 flow cell. As for how the authors treated the data: Because only junctional sequences without quality scores were contained in the immunoSEQ output, filtering matching that applied to full-length reads could not be performed. Sequences were annotated with PyIR, a Python wrapper for IgBLAST v1.9, using IMGT germline references to assign V/J genes and CDR3. Reads were removed for weak V/J assignments (E-value above 1e-6), missing CDR3, stop codons, out-of-frame junctions, or ambiguous translated residues. A V3J clonotype was defined by an identical inferred V gene, J gene, and CDR3 amino acid sequence. The percentage overlap between two repertoires was calculated by dividing the number of shared unique clonotypes by the size of the smaller repertoire. Three approaches were used to assess repertoire richness: RTK rarefaction, the Chao1 estimator, and Recon v2.1 estimates of unobserved clonotypes. Generation probabilities for all TCRbeta clonotypes obtained by the gDNA method from several donors were computed using OLGA. The table comes from immuneACCESS by way of TCRdb, which keeps in-frame sequences with V and J called. Part of the clones is missing from these tables; in studies checked, under half for an unresolved V gene and the rest for unknown reasons. V and J calls and clone size are as listed in that table; D and trimming were resolved from the DNA. Recorded for this sample are about 1 million clones; about 75% of them occurred a single time. The leading ten clones occupy approximately 1.5% of the sample.

The donors were healthy, HIV-negative adults who had no recently reported acute infections or vaccinations. All donors were Caucasian adults living in Nashville, Tennessee, USA. CD4+ T cells were enriched by magnetic negative selection, after which naive cells were positively selected on CD45RA and the negative fraction was taken as the memory subset. After blood collection by leukapheresis, PBMCs were isolated using Ficoll-Histopaque density gradient centrifugation and then cryopreserved in the vapor phase of liquid nitrogen. Purity and quantity of every magnetically sorted T cell population were checked by analytical flow cytometry. Each sorted fraction had its genomic DNA isolated and then quantified by UV absorbance on a Nanodrop 2000c. This TCR was recovered from a man between 18 and 29 years old in good health. Sequencing was carried out using memory CD4+ T cells sorted from blood. The sample's cell subset or site label is to be understood as: CD45RA-negative fraction.

The sequenced DNA is TGTGCCAGCAAGTCTTCCTCCTACGAGCAGTACTTC. The translation is CASKSSSYEQYF. The V and J genes are TRBV2 and TRBJ2-7; no D gene call is confident. The germline V gene gives CDR1 as SNHLY and CDR2 as FYNNEI. V loses 7 bases, J loses 0 bases, and the germline ends lie 7 bases apart. From its cysteine to its phenylalanine, the CDR3 spans 12 amino acids. Only the CDR3 portion is preserved as DNA: 36 bases, with reading frame beginning at the first base.